The rows below give T cell receptor beta chains drawn from one sample of a study of OX40 agonist ivuxolimab in advanced cancers. Clones were read by immunoSEQ multiplex PCR, and TCRdb kept only the in-frame ones, dropping some. The table records nearly 80,000 clones, approximately 84% of them present only once. The sample consisted of CD4+ or CD8+ T cells sorted from blood, taken in a trial of the OX40 agonist ivuxolimab. The receptor set was obtained from an adult with an advanced solid tumor such as melanoma, head and neck, liver or kidney cancer. Both conserved end residues are part of each CDR3. A row's size may be missing; if present it is once, few, many or a size class.

cdr3_aa j_call v_call clone_size
CAWDFSGVSEQYF TRBJ2-7 TRBV30 -
CASSVDSRGVETQYF TRBJ2-5 TRBV18 -
CASSLGGRGVRNQPQHF TRBJ1-5 TRBV7-8 few
CASSFPSPNTQYF TRBJ2-3 TRBV28 -
CAIPPRDSSTDTQYF TRBJ2-3 TRBV2 few
CASGPTRVSDTQYF TRBJ2-3 TRBV7-8 -
CASSDWGTVGLATEAFF TRBJ1-1 TRBV2 once
CASGFSGGGGYTF TRBJ1-2 TRBV12-5 -
CASSVGEAFF TRBJ1-1 TRBV6-1 -
CASSRAGRGSTDTQYF TRBJ2-3 TRBV7-9 -
CASRGQDTYEQYF TRBJ2-7 TRBV10-1 -
CSGASGMGTEAFF TRBJ1-1 TRBV29-1 -
CASSLGGAITYEQYF TRBJ2-7 TRBV7-9 -
CASSQGTGISRDGYTF TRBJ1-2 TRBV18 -
CASSLSAGLHTEAFF TRBJ1-1 TRBV5-1 -
CASSTGWEQYF TRBJ2-7 TRBV2 -
CASSPGTQRRTSSETQYF TRBJ2-5 TRBV5-8 -
CASSLGFGAQNTIYF TRBJ1-3 TRBV7-9 -
CASSPDRGREKLFF TRBJ1-4 TRBV6-1 -
CASSLNRGPSTDTQYF TRBJ2-3 TRBV28 -
CASSLGNRGAISYEQYF TRBJ2-7 TRBV5-1 -
CAWSVRKAGITSYEQYF TRBJ2-7 TRBV30 once
CASSLVSGYNQPQHF TRBJ1-5 TRBV28 -
CASTPPPGTERIRTYGYTF TRBJ1-2 TRBV19 -
CASSIYGTSSYEQYF TRBJ2-7 TRBV19 -
CASSLQGFDYGYTF TRBJ1-2 TRBV5-1 -
CSVVQGLLNTEAFF TRBJ1-1 TRBV29-1 -
CAWSVDTNSGNTIYF TRBJ1-3 TRBV30 -
CASSPTGAVLETQYF TRBJ2-5 TRBV7-2 few
CASNQRTGRRETQYF TRBJ2-5 TRBV6-6 -
CASSMQLTDTQYF TRBJ2-3 TRBV19 -
CASGRTSGGSGTGELFF TRBJ2-2 TRBV2 -
CASSGRVSQPQHF TRBJ1-5 TRBV6-4 -
CASSLYGNQPQHF TRBJ1-5 TRBV5-8 -
CASSFRGNTEAFF TRBJ1-1 TRBV19 -
CASSLERQAGYNSPLHF TRBJ1-6 TRBV7-8 -
CASSYEGVASYNEQFF TRBJ2-1 TRBV6-5 -
CASSTRGGHQPQHF TRBJ1-5 TRBV6-1 -
CASSLAGLGGYEQYF TRBJ2-7 TRBV11-2 -
CASSDGYEQYF TRBJ2-7 TRBV2 -
CASSLTATWKGETQYF TRBJ2-5 TRBV27 -
CASSRGTSGSYNEQFF TRBJ2-1 TRBV5-4 -
CASSYSPYSSYEQYF TRBJ2-7 TRBV6-6 -
CAWSSWYEQYF TRBJ2-7 TRBV30 -
CASSLGGGASTYEQYF TRBJ2-7 TRBV5-1 -
CASSQDRGYNEQFF TRBJ2-1 TRBV5-1 -
CSVEGQGVVEAFF TRBJ1-1 TRBV29-1 -
CASSFFLALAGEDTEAFF TRBJ1-1 TRBV7-9 -
CASSQDTGNEQFF TRBJ2-1 TRBV4-3 -
CASRTTSGTINEQFF TRBJ2-1 TRBV5-1 once
CASTILGGGNQPQHF TRBJ1-5 TRBV2 -
CAISEQGQGLGGNQPQHF TRBJ1-5 TRBV10-3 -